This TCR beta chain was captured by sequencing in a study of T cell responses to AZD1222 COVID-19 vaccine. The germline CDR1 and CDR2 sequences are SNHLY and FYNNEI. V shed 7 bases and J shed 2 bases, with 18 bases lying between them. This CDR3 comprises 16 residues. Assay used: immunoSEQ multiplex PCR; TCRdb lists only in-frame clones, some missing. Seen here are approximately 67,000 clones, roughly 87% observed once, and the top ten hold 28%. Source: peripheral blood, taken 28 days after the second AZD1222 dose. The TCR originated in an adult who received the AZD1222 COVID-19 vaccine. The rearrangement links TRBV2 to TRBJ1-5, with a tentative D call TRBD1 (6 bases). The CDR3 region is CASMAGELFGNQPQHF. DNA for the CDR3: TGTGCCAGCATGGCAGGGGAATTGTTCGGCAATCAGCCCCAGCATTTT.